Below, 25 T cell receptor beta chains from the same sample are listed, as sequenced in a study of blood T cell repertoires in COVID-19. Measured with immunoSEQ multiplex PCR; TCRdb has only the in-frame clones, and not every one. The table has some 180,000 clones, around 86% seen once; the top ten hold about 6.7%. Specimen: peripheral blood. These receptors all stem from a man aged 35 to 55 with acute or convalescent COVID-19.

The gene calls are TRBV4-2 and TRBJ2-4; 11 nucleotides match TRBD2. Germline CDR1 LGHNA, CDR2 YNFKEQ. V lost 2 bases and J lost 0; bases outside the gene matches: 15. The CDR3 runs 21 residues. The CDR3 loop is CASSQRASGTSGDLAKNIQYF. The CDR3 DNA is TGTGCCAGCAGCCAACGAGCTTCCGGGACTAGCGGAGATCTAGCCAAAAACATTCAGTACTTC.

The CDR3 spells CASSRTIAGGGETQYF. The CDR3 DNA is TGTGCCAGCAGCCGCACCATAGCGGGGGGTGGAGAGACCCAGTACTTC. This sequence joins TRBV5-4 and TRBJ2-5; 10 nucleotides line up with TRBD2. CDR1 is SGHNT and CDR2 is YYREEE in the germline V gene (reference sequence). With V trimmed by 4 bases and J by 4 bases, 10 bases remained unmatched. The CDR3 is 16 amino acids. The variable domain in full, with the rest retrieved from reference TRBV5-4 and TRBJ2-5, is ETGVTQSPTHLIKTRGQQVTLRCSSQSGHNTVSWYQQALGQGPQFIFQYYREEENGRGNFPPRFSGLQFPNYSSELNVNALELDDSALYLCASSRTIAGGGETQYFGPGTRLLVL.

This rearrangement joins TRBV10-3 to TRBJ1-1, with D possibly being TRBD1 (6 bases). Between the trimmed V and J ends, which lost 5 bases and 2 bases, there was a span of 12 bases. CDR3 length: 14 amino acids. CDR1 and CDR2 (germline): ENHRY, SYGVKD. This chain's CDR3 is CAISHRDTNTEAFF. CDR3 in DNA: TGTGCCATCAGTCACCGGGACACTAACACTGAAGCTTTCTTT.

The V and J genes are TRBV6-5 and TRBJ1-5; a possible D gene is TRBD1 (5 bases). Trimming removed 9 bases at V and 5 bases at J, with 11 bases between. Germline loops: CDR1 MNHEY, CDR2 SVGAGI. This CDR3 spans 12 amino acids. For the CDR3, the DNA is TGTGCCAGTAGGACGGGGGATCAGCCCCAGCATTTT. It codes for CASRTGDQPQHF.

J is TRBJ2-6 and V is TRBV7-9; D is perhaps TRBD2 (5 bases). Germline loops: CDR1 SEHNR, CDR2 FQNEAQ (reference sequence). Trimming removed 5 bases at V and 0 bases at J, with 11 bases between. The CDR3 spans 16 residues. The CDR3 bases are TGTGCCAGCAGCCGCCGGGAAGACTCTGGGGCCAACGTCCTGACTTTC. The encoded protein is CASSRREDSGANVLTF.

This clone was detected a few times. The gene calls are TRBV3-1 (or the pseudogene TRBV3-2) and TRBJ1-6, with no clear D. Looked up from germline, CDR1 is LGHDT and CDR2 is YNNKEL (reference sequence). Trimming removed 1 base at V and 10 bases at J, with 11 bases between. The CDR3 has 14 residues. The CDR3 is CASSQGGLGSPLHF. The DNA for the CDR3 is TGTGCCAGCAGCCAAGGAGGGCTCGGCTCACCCCTCCACTTT.

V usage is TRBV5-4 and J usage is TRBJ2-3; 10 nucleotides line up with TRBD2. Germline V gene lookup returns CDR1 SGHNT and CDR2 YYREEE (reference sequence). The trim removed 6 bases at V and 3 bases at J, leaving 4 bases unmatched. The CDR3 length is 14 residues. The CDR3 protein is CASKSSGGTDTQYF. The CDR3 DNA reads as TGTGCCAGCAAATCTAGCGGGGGTACAGATACGCAGTATTTT.

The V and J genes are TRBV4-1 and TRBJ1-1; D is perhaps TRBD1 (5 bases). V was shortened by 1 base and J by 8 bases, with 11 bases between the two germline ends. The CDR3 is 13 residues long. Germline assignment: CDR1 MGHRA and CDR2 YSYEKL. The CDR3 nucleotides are TGCGCCAGCAGCCAAGGGGGCAGGGTCGAAGCTTTCTTT. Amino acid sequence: CASSQGGRVEAFF.

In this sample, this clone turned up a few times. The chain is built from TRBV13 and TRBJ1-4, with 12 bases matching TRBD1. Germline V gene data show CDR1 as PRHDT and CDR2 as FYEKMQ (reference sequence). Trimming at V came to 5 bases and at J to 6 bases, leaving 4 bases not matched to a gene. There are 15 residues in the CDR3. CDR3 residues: CASSPGTGGDEKLFF. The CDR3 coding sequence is TGTGCCAGCAGCCCCGGGACAGGGGGCGATGAAAAACTGTTTTTT. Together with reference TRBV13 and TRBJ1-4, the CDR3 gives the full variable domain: AAGVIQSPRHLIKEKRETATLKCYPIPRHDTVYWYQQGPGQDPQFLISFYEKMQSDKGSIPDRFSAQQFSDYHSELNMSSLELGDSALYFCASSPGTGGDEKLFFGSGTQLSVL.

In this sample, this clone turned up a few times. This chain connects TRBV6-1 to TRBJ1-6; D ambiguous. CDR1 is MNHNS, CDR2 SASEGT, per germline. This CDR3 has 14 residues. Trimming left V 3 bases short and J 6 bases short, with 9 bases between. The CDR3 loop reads CASSDAGFNSPLHF. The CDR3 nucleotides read TGTGCCAGCAGTGATGCGGGTTTTAATTCACCCCTCCACTTT.

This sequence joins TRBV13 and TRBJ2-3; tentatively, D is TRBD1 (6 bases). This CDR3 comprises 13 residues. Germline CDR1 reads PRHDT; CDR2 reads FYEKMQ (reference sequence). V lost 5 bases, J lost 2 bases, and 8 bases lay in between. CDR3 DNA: TGTGCCAGCAGCCGGACAGTCACAGATACGCAGTATTTT. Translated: CASSRTVTDTQYF.

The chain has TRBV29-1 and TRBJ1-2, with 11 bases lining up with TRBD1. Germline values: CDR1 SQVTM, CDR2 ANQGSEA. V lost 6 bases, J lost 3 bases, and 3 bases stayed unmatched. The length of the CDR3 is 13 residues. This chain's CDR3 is CSVRTGGYYGYTF. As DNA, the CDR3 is TGCAGCGTGCGGACAGGGGGCTACTATGGCTACACCTTC.

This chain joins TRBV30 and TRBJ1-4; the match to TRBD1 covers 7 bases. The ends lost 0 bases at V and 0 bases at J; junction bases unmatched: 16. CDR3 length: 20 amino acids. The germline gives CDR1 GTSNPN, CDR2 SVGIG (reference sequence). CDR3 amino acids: CAWSVYRDSRGLTTNEKLFF. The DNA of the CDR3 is TGTGCCTGGAGTGTATATAGGGACTCAAGGGGGCTTACAACTAATGAAAAACTGTTTTTT.

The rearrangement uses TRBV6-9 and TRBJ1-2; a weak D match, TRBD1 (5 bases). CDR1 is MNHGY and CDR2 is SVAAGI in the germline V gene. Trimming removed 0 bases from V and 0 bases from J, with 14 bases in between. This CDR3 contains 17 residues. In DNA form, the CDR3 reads TGTGCCAGCAGTTATTCTTACCCCAGGGAGGCTAACTATGGCTACACCTTC. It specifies CASSYSYPREANYGYTF.

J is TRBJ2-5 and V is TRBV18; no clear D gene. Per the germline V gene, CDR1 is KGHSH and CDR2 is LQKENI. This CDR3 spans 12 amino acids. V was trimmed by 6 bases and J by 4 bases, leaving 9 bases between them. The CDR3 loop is CASSSRGETQYF. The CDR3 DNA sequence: TGTGCCAGCTCCTCTCGCGGAGAGACCCAGTACTTC. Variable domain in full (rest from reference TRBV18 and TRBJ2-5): NAGVMQNPRHLVRRRGQEARLRCSPMKGHSHVYWYRQLPEEGLKFMVYLQKENIIDESGMPKERFSAEFPKEGPSILRIQQVVRGDSAAYFCASSSRGETQYFGPGTRLLVL.

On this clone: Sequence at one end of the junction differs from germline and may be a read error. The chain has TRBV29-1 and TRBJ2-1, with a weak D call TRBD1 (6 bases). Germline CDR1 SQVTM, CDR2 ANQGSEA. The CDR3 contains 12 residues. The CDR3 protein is CSAEGTTNEQFF. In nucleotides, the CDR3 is TGCAGCGCTGAAGGGACAACGAATGAGCAGTTCTTC.

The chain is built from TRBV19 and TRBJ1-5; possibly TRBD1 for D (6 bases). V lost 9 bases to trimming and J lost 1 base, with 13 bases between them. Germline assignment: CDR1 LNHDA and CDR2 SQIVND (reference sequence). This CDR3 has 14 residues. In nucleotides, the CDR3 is TGTGCCAGCGGGCCCAGGGGAAGCAATCAGCCCCAGCATTTT. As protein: CASGPRGSNQPQHF.

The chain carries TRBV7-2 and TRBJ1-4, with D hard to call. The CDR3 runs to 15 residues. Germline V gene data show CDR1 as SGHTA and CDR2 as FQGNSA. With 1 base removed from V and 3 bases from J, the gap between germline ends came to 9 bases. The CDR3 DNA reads TGTGCCAGCAGCTTAGTCGGAGTATCTAATGAAAAACTGTTTTTT. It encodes CASSLVGVSNEKLFF.

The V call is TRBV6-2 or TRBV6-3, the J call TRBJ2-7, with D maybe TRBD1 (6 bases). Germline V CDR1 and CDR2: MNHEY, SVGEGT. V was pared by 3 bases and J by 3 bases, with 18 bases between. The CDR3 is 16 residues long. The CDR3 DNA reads TGTGCCAGCAGTTATTATCCAGACAGGATCGACTACGAGCAGTACTTC. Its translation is CASSYYPDRIDYEQYF.

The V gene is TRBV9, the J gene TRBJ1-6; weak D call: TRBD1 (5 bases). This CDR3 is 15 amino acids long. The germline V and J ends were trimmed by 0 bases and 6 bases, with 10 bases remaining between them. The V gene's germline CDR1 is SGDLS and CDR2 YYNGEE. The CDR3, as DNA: TGTGCCAGCAGCGTAGGCGGACAAACTAATTCACCCCTCCACTTT. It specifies CASSVGGQTNSPLHF.

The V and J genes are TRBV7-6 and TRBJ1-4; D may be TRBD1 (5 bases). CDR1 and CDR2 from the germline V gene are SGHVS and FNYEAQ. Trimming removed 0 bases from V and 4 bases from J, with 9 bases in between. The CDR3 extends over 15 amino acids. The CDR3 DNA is TGTGCCAGCAGCTTAGCACGGACAAATAATGAAAAACTGTTTTTT. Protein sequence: CASSLARTNNEKLFF.

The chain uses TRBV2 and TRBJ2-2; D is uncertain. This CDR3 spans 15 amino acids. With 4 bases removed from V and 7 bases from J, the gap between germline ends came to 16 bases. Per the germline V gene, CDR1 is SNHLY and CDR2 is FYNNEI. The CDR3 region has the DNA TGTGCCAGCAGTGGTGCAAACACGTTGATCGGGGAGCTGTTTTTT. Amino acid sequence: CASSGANTLIGELFF.

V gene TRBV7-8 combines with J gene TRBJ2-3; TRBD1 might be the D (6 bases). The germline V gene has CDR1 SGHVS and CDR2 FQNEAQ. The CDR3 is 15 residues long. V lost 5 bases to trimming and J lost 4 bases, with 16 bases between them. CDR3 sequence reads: CASSDTGRGADTQYF. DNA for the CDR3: TGTGCCAGCAGCGATACAGGGAGAGGCGCAGATACGCAGTATTTT.

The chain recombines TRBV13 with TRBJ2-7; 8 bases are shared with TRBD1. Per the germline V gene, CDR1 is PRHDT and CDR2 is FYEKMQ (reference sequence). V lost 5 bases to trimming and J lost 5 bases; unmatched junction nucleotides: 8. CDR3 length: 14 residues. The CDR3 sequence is CASSRTPRGHEQYF. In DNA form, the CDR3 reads TGTGCCAGCAGCCGCACGCCCAGGGGGCACGAGCAGTACTTC.

The DNA for the CDR3 is TGTGCCAGCACCCGGGACACTATACCTAGAAACTATGGCTACACCTTC. Its protein is CASTRDTIPRNYGYTF. The J gene is TRBJ1-2, the V gene TRBV2, with D possibly being TRBD1 (6 bases). Germline CDR1 reads SNHLY; CDR2 reads FYNNEI. Trimming shortened V by 7 bases and J by 2 bases, and 20 bases separated the two germline ends. The CDR3 extends over 16 amino acids. Drawing the rest from reference TRBV2 and TRBJ1-2, the complete variable domain is EPEVTQTPSHQVTQMGQEVILRCVPISNHLYFYWYRQILGQKVEFLVSFYNNEISEKSEIFDDQFSVERPDGSNFTLKIRSTKLEDSAMYFCASTRDTIPRNYGYTFGSGTRLTVV.